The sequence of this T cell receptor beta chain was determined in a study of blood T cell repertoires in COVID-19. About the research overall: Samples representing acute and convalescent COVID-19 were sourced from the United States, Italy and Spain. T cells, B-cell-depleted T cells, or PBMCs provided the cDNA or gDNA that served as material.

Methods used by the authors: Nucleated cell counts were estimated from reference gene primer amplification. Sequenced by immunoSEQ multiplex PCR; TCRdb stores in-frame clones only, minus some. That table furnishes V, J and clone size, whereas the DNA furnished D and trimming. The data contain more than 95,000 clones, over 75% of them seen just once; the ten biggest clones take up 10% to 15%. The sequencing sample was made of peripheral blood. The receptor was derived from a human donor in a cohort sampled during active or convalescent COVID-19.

The CDR3 DNA follows: TGTGCCAGTAGTCGTTACCTATCCTACGAGCAGTACTTC. As protein: CASSRYLSYEQYF. The chain couples TRBV19 to TRBJ2-7; D is undetermined. CDR1 and CDR2 from the germline V gene are LNHDA and SQIVND (reference sequence). Trimming left V 5 bases short and J 1 base short, with 9 bases between. This CDR3 spans 13 amino acids. Full variable domain (remainder filled in from reference TRBV19 and TRBJ2-7): DGGITQSPKYLFRKEGQNVTLSCEQNLNHDAMYWYRQDPGQGLRLIYYSQIVNDFQKGDIAEGYSVSREKKESFPLTVTSAQKNPTAFYLCASSRYLSYEQYFGPGTRLTVT.